The following is a T cell receptor beta chain sequence with its context. It lacks a known antigen. Nothing much larger sits one base from this clone, and base qualities are not available. This entry is derived from a study of cytotoxic CD8 clonotypes in ibrutinib-treated CLL (dated by TCRdb to 2020 to 2023). For the study in its entirety: The cohort included more than 14 treatment-naive and ten to twelve relapsed/refractory patients; 17 were IGHV unmutated. Partial responses were observed in roughly 25 patients and complete responses in 2; after a median follow-up of around 68 months, remission was maintained in approximately 14 patients and progression was observed in some twelve. The response samples were drawn at a median of 12 months into treatment, with a range of about 6 to 36 months. An average of approximately 260,000 productive templates and some 99,000 productive rearrangements was obtained per sample. Of the roughly 86 participants in the trial, 26 had longitudinal samples available. Cryopreserved peripheral blood mononuclear cells were obtained before treatment, at response, and at either sustained remission or disease progression. Every sample from remission and from progressive disease was obtained while the patients were still on ibrutinib. The full study reports these points: Lymph node repertoires were not examined, and the timing of sampling was not matched between patients in sustained remission and those whose disease progressed. Clonality increased at ibrutinib response, stayed stable in sustained remission, and fell back toward baseline at progression. Public clonotypes were rare and either shrank or stayed stable during treatment, and the rise in clonality at ibrutinib response reflected expansion of private clonotypes. Baseline clonality exceeded that of age-matched healthy donors and correlated strongly with circulating CD8+ T-cell counts.

On a MiSeq, deep resolution sequencing aimed for a depth between 1 in 1 million and 1 in 200,000 T cells, with each clonotype covered approximately 9.2x on average. TCR beta libraries were generated with the immunoSEQ hsTCRB Kit. The study's own analysis went as follows. Data were analyzed with ImmunoSEQ Data Assistant and ImmunoSEQ Analyzer, with V, D and J genes assigned per IMGT definitions. Clonality, which ranges from 0 to 1, was calculated by subtracting the normalized Shannon entropy of productive rearrangement frequencies from one. Only overrepresented clonotypes making up at least 0.05% of the repertoire of each patient were included in the public clonotype analysis. Around 14 repertoires from age-matched healthy donors, obtained from immuneACCESS, served as clonality controls. The table was pulled from immuneACCESS by TCRdb, which kept in-frame rearrangements only. Such tables lose some clones; where checked, under half of the loss comes from unresolved V genes, and the rest has no known cause. V and J calls and clone size are copied from that table; D and trimming were computed from the DNA. The sample table shows more than 110,000 clones, and around 82% are seen once. The ten largest clones capture 7.5% to 8% of the sample.

For TCR beta library preparation, roughly 2 micrograms of genomic DNA were isolated from cryopreserved PBMCs. Longitudinal blood samples from CLL patients on ibrutinib monotherapy were analyzed using high-throughput TCR beta sequencing. The patients took part in an open-label, single-center phase 2 trial of ibrutinib monotherapy. The CDR3 runs 13 residues from the cysteine to the phenylalanine. Only CDR3 DNA remains: 39 bases, in frame from the first base. A distance of 14 bases separates the germline ends of V and J, which lose 6 bases and 6 bases respectively. The CDR1 and CDR2 encoded by the germline V gene (reference sequence) are LNHDA and SQIVND.

The specimen comprised PBMCs, sampled after 36 months of ibrutinib treatment. The source is a human donor with chronic lymphocytic leukemia. This sequence uses TRBV19 and TRBJ1-1; no D gene is confidently identified. CDR3 protein: CASSPRGGPEAFF. The DNA sequence reads TGTGCCAGTAGCCCACGGGGTGGTCCTGAAGCTTTCTTT. This CDR3, with the reference TRBV19 and TRBJ1-1 proteins standing in past its ends, gives the full variable domain DGGITQSPKYLFRKEGQNVTLSCEQNLNHDAMYWYRQDPGQGLRLIYYSQIVNDFQKGDIAEGYSVSREKKESFPLTVTSAQKNPTAFYLCASSPRGGPEAFFGQGTRLTVV.